Listed here are 8 T cell receptor beta chains from one sample, sequenced in a study of blood T cell repertoires in COVID-19. Repertoires were generated with immunoSEQ multiplex PCR, while TCRdb's copy carries only in-frame clones and drops some. Here the sample spans 110,000 to 150,000 clones, approximately 82% being singletons. Sample: peripheral blood. Receptor source: a human donor in a cohort sampled during active COVID-19.

The rearrangement links TRBV6-2 or TRBV6-3 to TRBJ1-2; D is ambiguous. V shed 0 bases and J shed 4 bases, with 12 bases lying between them. This CDR3 is built from 15 residues. The V gene's germline CDR1 is MNHEY and CDR2 SVGEGT. The CDR3: CASSYSNTVTYGYTF. The CDR3 DNA sequence: TGTGCCAGCAGTTACTCGAACACCGTAACCTATGGCTACACCTTC.

The rearrangement joins TRBV7-9 to TRBJ1-1; D is unclear. The germline V gene encodes CDR1 SEHNR and CDR2 FQNEAQ (reference sequence). With 2 bases removed from V and 0 bases from J, the gap between germline ends came to 7 bases. This CDR3 has 14 amino acids. CDR3 nucleotides: TGTGCCAGCAGCTTAAACAGCATGAACACTGAAGCTTTCTTT. Its translation is CASSLNSMNTEAFF.

The J gene is TRBJ1-2, the V gene TRBV29-1; the D gene is possibly TRBD1 (5 bases). The CDR3 covers 17 residues. CDR1 and CDR2 (germline): SQVTM, ANQGSEA. Deletions cut 6 bases from V and 0 bases from J, with 23 bases between. The CDR3, as DNA: TGCAGCGTGCATTCCGGGACGGGAGGTATTTCTAACTATGGCTACACCTTC. Protein sequence: CSVHSGTGGISNYGYTF.

The gene calls are TRBV2 and TRBJ2-7, with a possible D match to TRBD1 (6 bases). With 4 bases removed from V and 1 base from J, the gap between germline ends came to 11 bases. CDR3 length equals 14 residues. CDR1 SNHLY and CDR2 FYNNEI come from the germline V gene. The CDR3 loop is CASSAGRGSYEQYF. The CDR3 region has the DNA TGTGCCAGCAGTGCGGGCAGGGGTTCCTACGAGCAGTACTTC.

This clone is a singleton in its sample. The V call is TRBV7-3, the J call TRBJ2-1; tentatively, D is TRBD1 (6 bases). Per germline, CDR1 SGHTA and CDR2 FQGTGA. The CDR3 length is 16 residues. V was cut by 3 bases and J by 7 bases, with 19 bases left in between. CDR3 loop: CASSFRALQGANEQFF. Here the CDR3 DNA reads TGTGCCAGCAGCTTTCGGGCGTTACAGGGAGCAAATGAGCAGTTCTTC.

The gene calls are TRBV5-1 and TRBJ2-7; TRBD2 aligns across 12 bases. CDR3 length equals 15 residues. CDR1 and CDR2 (germline): SGHRS, YFSETQ. V lost 2 bases to trimming and J lost 7 bases; unmatched junction nucleotides: 7. Here the CDR3 DNA reads TGCGCCAGCAGCTTACGACTAGCGGGAGAAGGGGAGCAGTACTTC. It encodes CASSLRLAGEGEQYF.

The chain is built from TRBV30 and TRBJ2-5; D perhaps matches TRBD2 (6 bases). V gave up 4 bases and J gave up 5 bases, with 14 bases separating them. Germline V gene lookup returns CDR1 GTSNPN and CDR2 SVGIG (reference sequence). The CDR3 has 13 amino acids. Here the CDR3 reads CAWTLGLGETQYF. For the CDR3, the DNA is TGTGCCTGGACATTGGGACTGGGCGAGACCCAGTACTTC.

V and J are TRBV2 and TRBJ2-1, with 7 nucleotides matching TRBD1. The CDR3 totals 14 residues. The V and J ends lost 3 bases and 8 bases, in that order; junction bases with no gene match: 7. From germline, CDR1 is SNHLY and CDR2 FYNNEI. The CDR3 is CASSEQTGFYEQFF. The CDR3 DNA follows: TGTGCCAGCAGTGAGCAGACAGGGTTCTATGAGCAGTTCTTC.